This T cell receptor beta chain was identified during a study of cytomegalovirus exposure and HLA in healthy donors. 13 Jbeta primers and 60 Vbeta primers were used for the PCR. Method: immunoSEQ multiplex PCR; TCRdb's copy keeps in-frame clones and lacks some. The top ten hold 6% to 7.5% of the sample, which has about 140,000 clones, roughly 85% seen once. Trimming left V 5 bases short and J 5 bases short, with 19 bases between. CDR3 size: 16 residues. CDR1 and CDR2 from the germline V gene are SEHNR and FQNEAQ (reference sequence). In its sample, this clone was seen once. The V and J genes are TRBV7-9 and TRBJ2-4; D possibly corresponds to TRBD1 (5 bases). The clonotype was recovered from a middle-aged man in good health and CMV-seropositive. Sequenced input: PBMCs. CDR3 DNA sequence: TGTGCCAGCAGCCCACCCAGGGTCCAGCTGCAAAACATTCAGTACTTC. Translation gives CASSPPRVQLQNIQYF.